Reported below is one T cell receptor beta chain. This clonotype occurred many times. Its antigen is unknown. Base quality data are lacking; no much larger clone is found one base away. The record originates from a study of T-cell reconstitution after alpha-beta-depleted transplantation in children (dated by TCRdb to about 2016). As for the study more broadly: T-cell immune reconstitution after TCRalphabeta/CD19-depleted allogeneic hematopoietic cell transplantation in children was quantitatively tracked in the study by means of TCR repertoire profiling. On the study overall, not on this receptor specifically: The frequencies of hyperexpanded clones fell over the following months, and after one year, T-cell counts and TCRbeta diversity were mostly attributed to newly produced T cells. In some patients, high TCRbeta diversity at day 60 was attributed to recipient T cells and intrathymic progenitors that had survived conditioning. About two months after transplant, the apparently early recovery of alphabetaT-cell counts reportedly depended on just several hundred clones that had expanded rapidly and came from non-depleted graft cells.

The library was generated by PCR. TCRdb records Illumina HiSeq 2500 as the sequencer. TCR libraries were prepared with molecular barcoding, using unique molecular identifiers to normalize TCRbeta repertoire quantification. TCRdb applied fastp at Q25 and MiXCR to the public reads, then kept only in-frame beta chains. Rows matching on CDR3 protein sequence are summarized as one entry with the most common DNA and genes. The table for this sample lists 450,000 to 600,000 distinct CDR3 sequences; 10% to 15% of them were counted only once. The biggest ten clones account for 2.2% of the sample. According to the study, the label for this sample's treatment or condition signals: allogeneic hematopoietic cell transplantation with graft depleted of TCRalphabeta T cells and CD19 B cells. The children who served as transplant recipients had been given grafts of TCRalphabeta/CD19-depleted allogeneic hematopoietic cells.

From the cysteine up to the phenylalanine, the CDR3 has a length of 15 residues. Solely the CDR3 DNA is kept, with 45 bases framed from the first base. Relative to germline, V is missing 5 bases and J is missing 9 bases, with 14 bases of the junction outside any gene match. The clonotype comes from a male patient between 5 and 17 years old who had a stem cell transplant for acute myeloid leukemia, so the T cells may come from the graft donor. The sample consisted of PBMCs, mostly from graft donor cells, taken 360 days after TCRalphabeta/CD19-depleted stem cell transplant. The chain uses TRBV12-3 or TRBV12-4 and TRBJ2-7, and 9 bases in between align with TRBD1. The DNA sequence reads TGTGCCAGCAGTCTCGGGACAGGGTCTAGTGTGCGGCAGTACTTC. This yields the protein CASSLGTGSSVRQYF.